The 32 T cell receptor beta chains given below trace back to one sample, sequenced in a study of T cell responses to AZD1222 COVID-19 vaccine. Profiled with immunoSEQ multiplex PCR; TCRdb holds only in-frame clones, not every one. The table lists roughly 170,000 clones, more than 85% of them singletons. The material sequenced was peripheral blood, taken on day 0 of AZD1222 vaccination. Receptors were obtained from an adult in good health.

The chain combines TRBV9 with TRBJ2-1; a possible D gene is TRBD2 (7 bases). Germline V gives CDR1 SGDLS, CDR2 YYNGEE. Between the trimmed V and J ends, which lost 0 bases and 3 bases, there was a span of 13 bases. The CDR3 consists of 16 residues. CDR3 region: CASSVGGGAIYNEQFF. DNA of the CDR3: TGTGCCAGCAGCGTAGGTGGGGGGGCGATCTACAATGAGCAGTTCTTC.

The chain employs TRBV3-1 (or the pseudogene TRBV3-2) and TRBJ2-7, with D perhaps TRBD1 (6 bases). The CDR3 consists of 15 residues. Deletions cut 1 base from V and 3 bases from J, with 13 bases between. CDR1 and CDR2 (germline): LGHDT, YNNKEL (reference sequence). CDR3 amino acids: CASSQARGPLYEQYF. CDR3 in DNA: TGTGCCAGCAGCCAAGCCAGGGGCCCCCTCTACGAGCAGTACTTC.

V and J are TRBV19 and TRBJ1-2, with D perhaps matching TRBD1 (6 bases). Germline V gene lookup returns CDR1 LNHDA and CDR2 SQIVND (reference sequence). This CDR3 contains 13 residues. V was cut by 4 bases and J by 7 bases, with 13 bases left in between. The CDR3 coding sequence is TGTGCCAGTAGTAGCAGGGGTCGGAGTGGCTACACCTTC. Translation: CASSSRGRSGYTF.

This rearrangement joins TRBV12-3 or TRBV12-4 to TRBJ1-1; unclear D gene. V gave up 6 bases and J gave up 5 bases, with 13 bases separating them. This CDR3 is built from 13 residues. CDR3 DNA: TGTGCCAGCAGCCCGGGCCAGTGGACTGAAGCTTTCTTT. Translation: CASSPGQWTEAFF.

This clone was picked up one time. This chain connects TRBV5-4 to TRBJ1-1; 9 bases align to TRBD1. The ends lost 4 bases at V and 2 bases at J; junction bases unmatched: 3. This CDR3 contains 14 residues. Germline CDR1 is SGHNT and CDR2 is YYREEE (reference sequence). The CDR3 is CASSRDRVNTEAFF. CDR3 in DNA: TGTGCCAGCAGCCGGGACAGGGTTAACACTGAAGCTTTCTTT.

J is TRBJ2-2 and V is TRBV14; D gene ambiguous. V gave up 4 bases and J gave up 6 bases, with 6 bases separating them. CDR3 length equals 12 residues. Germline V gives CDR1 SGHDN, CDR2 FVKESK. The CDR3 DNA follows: TGTGCCAGCAGCCGCGCTGCCGGGGAGCTGTTTTTT. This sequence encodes CASSRAAGELFF.

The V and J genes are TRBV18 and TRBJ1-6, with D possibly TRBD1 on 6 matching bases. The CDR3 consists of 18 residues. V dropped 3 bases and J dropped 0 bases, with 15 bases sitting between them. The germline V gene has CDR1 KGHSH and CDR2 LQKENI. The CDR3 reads CASSPLGRGSSYNSPLHF. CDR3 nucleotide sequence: TGTGCCAGCTCACCTTTGGGTAGGGGGAGCTCCTATAATTCACCCCTCCACTTT.

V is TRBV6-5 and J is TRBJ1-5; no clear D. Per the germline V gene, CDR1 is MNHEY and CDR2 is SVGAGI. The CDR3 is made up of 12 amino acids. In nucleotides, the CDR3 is TGTGGGGCGAACGATAGCAATCAGCCCCAGCATTTT. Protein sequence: CGANDSNQPQHF.

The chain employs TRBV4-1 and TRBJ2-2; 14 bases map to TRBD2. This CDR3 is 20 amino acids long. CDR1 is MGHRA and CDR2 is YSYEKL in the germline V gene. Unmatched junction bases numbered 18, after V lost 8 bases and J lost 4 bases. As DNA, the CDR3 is TGCGCCAGCCTTCCATTGACTAGCGGGGGGGATCCGAGTCGCACCGGGGAGCTGTTTTTT. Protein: CASLPLTSGGDPSRTGELFF.

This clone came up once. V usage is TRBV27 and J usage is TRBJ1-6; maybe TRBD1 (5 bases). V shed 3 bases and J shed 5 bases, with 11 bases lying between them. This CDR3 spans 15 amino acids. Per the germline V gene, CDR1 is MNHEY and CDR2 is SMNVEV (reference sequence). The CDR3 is CASSFGGTDNSPLHF. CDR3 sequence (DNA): TGTGCCAGCAGTTTTGGTGGGACCGATAATTCACCCCTCCACTTT.

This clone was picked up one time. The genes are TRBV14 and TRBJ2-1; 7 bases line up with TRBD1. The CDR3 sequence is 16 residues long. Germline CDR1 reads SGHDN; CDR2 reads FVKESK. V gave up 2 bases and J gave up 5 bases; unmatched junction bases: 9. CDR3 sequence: CASSQPRDSIDNEQFF. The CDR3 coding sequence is TGTGCCAGCAGCCAACCACGGGACAGTATTGACAATGAGCAGTTCTTC.

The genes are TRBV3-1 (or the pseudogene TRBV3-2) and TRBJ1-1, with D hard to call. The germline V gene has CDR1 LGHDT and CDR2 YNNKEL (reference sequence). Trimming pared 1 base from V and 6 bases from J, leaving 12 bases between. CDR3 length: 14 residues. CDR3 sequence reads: CASSQGGGHAEAFF. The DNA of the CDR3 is TGTGCCAGCAGCCAAGGCGGAGGGCACGCTGAAGCTTTCTTT.

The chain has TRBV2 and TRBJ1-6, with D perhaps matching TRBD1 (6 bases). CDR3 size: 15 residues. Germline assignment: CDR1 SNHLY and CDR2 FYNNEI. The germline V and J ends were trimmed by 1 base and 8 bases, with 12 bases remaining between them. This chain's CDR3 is CASSEVGQGYSPLHF. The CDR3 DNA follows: TGTGCCAGCAGTGAAGTGGGGCAGGGGTATTCACCCCTCCACTTT.

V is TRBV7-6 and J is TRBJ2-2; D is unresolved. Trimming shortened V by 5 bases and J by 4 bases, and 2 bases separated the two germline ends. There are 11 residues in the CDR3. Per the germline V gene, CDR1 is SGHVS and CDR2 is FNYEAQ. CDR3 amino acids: CASSLTGELFF. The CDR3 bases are TGTGCCAGCAGCCTCACCGGGGAGCTGTTTTTT.

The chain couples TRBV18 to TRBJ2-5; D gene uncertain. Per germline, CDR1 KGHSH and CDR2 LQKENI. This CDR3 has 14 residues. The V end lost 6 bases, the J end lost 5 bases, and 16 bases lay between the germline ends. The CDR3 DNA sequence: TGTGCCAGCTCTCTCGTCAGTGGAGTGGAGACCCAGTACTTC. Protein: CASSLVSGVETQYF.

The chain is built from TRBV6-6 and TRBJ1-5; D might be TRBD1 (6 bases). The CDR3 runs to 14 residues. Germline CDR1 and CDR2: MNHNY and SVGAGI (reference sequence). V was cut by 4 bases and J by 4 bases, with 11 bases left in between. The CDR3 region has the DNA TGTGCCAGCAGTTTATTAGGGGGAAATCAGCCCCAGCATTTT. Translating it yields CASSLLGGNQPQHF.

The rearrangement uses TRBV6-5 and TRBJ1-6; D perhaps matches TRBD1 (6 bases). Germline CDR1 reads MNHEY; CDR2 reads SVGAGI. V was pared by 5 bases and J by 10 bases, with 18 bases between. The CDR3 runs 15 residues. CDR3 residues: CASSTQGLVGSPLHF. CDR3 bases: TGTGCCAGCAGTACGCAGGGGCTTGTCGGATCACCCCTCCACTTT.

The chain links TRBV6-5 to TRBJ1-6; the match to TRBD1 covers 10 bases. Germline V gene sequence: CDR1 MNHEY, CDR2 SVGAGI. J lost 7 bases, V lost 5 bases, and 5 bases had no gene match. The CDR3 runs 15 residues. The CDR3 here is CASSRTGGSNSPLHF. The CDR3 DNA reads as TGTGCCAGCAGTCGGACAGGGGGATCGAATTCACCCCTCCACTTT.

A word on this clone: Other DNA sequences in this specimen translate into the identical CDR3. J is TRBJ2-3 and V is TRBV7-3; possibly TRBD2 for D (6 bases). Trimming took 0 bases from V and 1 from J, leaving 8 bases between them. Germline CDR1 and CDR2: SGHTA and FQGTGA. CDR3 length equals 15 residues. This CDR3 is CASSLTSGGTDTQYF. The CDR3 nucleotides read TGTGCCAGCAGCTTAACCTCGGGGGGCACAGATACGCAGTATTTT.

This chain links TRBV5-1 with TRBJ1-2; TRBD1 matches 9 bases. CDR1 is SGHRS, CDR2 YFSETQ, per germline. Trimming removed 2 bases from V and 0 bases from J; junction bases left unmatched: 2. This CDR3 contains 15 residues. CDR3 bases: TGCGCCAGCAGCTTTGGGACAGGGACTAACTATGGCTACACCTTC. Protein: CASSFGTGTNYGYTF.

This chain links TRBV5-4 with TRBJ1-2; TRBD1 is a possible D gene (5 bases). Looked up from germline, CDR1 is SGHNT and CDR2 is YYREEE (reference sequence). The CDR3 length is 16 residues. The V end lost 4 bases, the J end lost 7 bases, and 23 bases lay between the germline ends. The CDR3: CASSTSAGDGYLGYTF. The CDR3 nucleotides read TGTGCCAGCAGCACTTCGGCGGGGGACGGCTATCTTGGCTACACCTTC.

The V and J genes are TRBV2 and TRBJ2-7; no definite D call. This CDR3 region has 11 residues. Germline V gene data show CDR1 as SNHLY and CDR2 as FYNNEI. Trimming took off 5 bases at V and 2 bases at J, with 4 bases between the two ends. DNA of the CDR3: TGTGCCAGCAGTTCGACCTACGAGCAGTACTTC. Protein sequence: CASSSTYEQYF.

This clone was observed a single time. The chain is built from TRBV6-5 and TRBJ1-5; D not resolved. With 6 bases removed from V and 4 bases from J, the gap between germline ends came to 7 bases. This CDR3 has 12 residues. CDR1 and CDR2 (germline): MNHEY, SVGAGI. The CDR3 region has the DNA TGTGCCAGCAGACGTGAGAATCAGCCCCAGCATTTT. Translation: CASRRENQPQHF.

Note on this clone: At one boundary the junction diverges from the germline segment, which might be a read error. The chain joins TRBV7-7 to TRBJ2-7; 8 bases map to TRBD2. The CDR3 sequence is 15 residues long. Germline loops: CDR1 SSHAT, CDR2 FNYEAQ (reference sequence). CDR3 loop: CASSLLAGSSYEQYF. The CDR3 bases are TGTGCTAGCAGCTTATTAGCGGGGAGCTCCTACGAGCAGTACTTC. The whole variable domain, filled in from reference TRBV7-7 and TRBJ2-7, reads GAGVSQSPRYKVTKRGQDVTLRCDPISSHATLYWYQQALGQGPEFLTYFNYEAQPDKSGLPSDRFSAERPEGSISTLTIQRTEQRDSAMYRCASSLLAGSSYEQYFGPGTRLTVT.

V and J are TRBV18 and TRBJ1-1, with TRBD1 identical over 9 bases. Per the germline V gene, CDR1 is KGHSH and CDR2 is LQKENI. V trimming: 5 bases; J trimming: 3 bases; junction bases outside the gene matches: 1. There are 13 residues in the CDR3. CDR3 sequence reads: CASSGDRDTEAFF. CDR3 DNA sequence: TGTGCCAGCTCAGGGGACAGGGACACTGAAGCTTTCTTT.

CDR3 loop: CASSIANTIYF. CDR3 nucleotides: TGTGCCAGCTCTATCGCCAACACCATATATTTT. The gene calls are TRBV2 and TRBJ1-3, with unresolved D. The CDR3 is made up of 11 amino acids. V dropped 8 bases and J dropped 7 bases, with 9 bases sitting between them. The germline gives CDR1 SNHLY, CDR2 FYNNEI.

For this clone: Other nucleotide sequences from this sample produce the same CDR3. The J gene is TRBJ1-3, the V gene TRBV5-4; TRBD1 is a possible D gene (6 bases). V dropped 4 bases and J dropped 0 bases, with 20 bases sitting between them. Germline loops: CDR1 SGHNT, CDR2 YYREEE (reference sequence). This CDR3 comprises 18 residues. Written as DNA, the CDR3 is TGTGCCAGCAGCCCGGGAGGGGGACGCGGGAGCTCTGGAAACACCATATATTTT. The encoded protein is CASSPGGGRGSSGNTIYF. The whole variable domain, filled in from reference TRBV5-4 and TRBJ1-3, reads ETGVTQSPTHLIKTRGQQVTLRCSSQSGHNTVSWYQQALGQGPQFIFQYYREEENGRGNFPPRFSGLQFPNYSSELNVNALELDDSALYLCASSPGGGRGSSGNTIYFGEGSWLTVV.

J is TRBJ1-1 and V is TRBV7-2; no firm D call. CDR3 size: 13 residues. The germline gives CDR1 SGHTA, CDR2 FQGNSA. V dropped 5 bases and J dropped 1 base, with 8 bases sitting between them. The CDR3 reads CASSMAENTEAFF. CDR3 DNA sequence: TGTGCCAGCAGCATGGCAGAGAACACTGAAGCTTTCTTT.

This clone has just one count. The chain's CDR3 is CASRQGWNEQYF. CDR3 in DNA: TGCGCCAGCCGGCAGGGGTGGAACGAGCAGTACTTC. V gene TRBV5-1 combines with J gene TRBJ2-7; D possibly corresponds to TRBD1 (6 bases). The CDR3 consists of 12 residues. V lost 7 bases, J lost 5 bases, and 13 bases lay in between. From germline, CDR1 is SGHRS and CDR2 YFSETQ.

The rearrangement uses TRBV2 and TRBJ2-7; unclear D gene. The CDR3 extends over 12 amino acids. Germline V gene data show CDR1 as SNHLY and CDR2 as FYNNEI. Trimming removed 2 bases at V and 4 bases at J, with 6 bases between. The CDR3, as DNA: TGTGCCAGCAGTGAACTCGATTACGAGCAGTACTTC. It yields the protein CASSELDYEQYF. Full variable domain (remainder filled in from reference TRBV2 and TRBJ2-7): EPEVTQTPSHQVTQMGQEVILRCVPISNHLYFYWYRQILGQKVEFLVSFYNNEISEKSEIFDDQFSVERPDGSNFTLKIRSTKLEDSAMYFCASSELDYEQYFGPGTRLTVT.

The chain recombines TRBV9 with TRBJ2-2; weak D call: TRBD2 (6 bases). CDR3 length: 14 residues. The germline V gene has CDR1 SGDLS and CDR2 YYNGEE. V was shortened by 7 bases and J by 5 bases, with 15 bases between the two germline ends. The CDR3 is CASARIGGTGELFF. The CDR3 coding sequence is TGTGCCAGCGCGCGGATAGGAGGGACCGGGGAGCTGTTTTTT. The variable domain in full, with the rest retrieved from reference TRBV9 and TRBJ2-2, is DSGVTQTPKHLITATGQRVTLRCSPRSGDLSVYWYQQSLDQGLQFLIQYYNGEERAKGNILERFSAQQFPDLHSELNLSSLELGDSALYFCASARIGGTGELFFGEGSRLTVL.

The CDR3 sequence is CASSFSGSNQPQHF. In DNA, the CDR3 is TGTGCCAGCAGCTTCTCAGGGAGCAATCAGCCCCAGCATTTT. The J gene is TRBJ1-5, the V gene TRBV11-2; perhaps TRBD1 as D (5 bases). The CDR3 loop spans 14 amino acids. V lost 3 bases to trimming and J lost 1 base, with 7 bases between them. Germline CDR1 and CDR2: SGHAT and FQNNGV. The full variable domain, in which reference TRBV11-2 and TRBJ1-5 provide the parts outside the CDR3, is EAGVAQSPRYKIIEKRQSVAFWCNPISGHATLYWYQQILGQGPKLLIQFQNNGVVDDSQLPKDRFSAERLKGVDSTLKIQPAKLEDSAVYLCASSFSGSNQPQHFGDGTRLSIL.